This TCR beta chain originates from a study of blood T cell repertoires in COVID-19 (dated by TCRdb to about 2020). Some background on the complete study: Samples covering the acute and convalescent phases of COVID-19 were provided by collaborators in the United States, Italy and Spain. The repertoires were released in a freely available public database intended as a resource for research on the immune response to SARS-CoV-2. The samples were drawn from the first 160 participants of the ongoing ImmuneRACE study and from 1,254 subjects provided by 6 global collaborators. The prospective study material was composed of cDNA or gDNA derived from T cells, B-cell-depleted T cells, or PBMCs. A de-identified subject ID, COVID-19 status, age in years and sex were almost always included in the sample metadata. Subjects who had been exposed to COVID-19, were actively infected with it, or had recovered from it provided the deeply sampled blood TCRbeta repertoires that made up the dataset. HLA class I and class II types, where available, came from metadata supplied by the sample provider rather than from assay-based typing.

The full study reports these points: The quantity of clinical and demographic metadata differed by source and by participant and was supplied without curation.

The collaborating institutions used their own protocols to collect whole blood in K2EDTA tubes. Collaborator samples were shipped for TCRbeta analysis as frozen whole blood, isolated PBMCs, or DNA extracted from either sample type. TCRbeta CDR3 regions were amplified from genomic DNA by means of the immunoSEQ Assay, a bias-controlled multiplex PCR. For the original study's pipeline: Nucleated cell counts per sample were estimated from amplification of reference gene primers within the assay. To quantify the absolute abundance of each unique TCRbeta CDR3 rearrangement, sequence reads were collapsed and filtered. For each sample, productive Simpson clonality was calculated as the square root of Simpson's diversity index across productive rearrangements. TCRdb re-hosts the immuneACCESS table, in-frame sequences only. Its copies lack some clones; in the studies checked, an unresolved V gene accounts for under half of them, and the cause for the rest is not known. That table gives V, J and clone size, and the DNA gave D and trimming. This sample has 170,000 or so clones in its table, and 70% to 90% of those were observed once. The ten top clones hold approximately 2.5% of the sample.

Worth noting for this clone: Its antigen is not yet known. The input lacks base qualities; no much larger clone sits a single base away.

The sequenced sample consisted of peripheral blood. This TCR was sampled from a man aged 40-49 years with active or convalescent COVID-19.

Here is the DNA: TGTGCCAGCAGTTATAGCAATCAGCCCCAGCATTTT. This translates into CASSYSNQPQHF. The chain is assembled from TRBV25-1 and TRBJ1-5; no D gene is confidently identified. The junction shows trimming of 5 bases on V and 0 bases on J, plus 2 bases between the germline ends. From the cysteine up to the phenylalanine, the CDR3 has a length of 12 residues. The retained sequence is limited to the CDR3, 36 bases, with the frame set at the first base. CDR1 is given as MGHDK and CDR2 as SYGVNS, both from the germline V gene.